Following are 3 T cell receptor beta chains from one sample sequenced in a study of T cell changes during pregnancy in multiple sclerosis. Profiling relied on immunoSEQ multiplex PCR, and the TCRdb table lists in-frame clones only, not all of them. Of approximately 73,000 clones detected, roughly 92% appear once; the ten largest clones hold 0.21%. Sequenced here: CD4+ T cells from peripheral blood mononuclear cells, sampled before pregnancy. The receptors were sampled from a female donor with multiple sclerosis, enrolled in a pregnancy study.

V gene TRBV19 combines with J gene TRBJ1-5; 9 nucleotides match TRBD1. This CDR3 has 14 amino acids. The V gene end was trimmed by 5 bases and the J gene end by 5 bases; junction bases not matched to a gene: 4. The germline V gene has CDR1 LNHDA and CDR2 SQIVND (reference sequence). CDR3 sequence: CASSVDRGDQPQHF. In DNA form, the CDR3 reads TGTGCCAGTAGTGTGGACAGGGGAGATCAGCCCCAGCATTTT.

V gene TRBV7-8 combines with J gene TRBJ2-2; D remains unclear. This CDR3 is built from 13 residues. Deletions cut 5 bases from V and 7 bases from J, with 11 bases between. Germline V lookup: CDR1 SGHVS, CDR2 FQNEAQ. CDR3 nucleotide sequence: TGTGCCAGCAGCCCTTATGGTAGCGGGGAGCTGTTTTTT. Residues: CASSPYGSGELFF.

The chain uses TRBV6-1 and TRBJ1-2; D call uncertain. V lost 2 bases and J lost 0, with 4 bases in between. The CDR3 is 13 amino acids. The V gene's germline CDR1 is MNHNS and CDR2 SASEGT. This CDR3 reads CASSESTNYGYTF. The CDR3 DNA is TGTGCCAGCAGTGAATCAACTAACTATGGCTACACCTTC.